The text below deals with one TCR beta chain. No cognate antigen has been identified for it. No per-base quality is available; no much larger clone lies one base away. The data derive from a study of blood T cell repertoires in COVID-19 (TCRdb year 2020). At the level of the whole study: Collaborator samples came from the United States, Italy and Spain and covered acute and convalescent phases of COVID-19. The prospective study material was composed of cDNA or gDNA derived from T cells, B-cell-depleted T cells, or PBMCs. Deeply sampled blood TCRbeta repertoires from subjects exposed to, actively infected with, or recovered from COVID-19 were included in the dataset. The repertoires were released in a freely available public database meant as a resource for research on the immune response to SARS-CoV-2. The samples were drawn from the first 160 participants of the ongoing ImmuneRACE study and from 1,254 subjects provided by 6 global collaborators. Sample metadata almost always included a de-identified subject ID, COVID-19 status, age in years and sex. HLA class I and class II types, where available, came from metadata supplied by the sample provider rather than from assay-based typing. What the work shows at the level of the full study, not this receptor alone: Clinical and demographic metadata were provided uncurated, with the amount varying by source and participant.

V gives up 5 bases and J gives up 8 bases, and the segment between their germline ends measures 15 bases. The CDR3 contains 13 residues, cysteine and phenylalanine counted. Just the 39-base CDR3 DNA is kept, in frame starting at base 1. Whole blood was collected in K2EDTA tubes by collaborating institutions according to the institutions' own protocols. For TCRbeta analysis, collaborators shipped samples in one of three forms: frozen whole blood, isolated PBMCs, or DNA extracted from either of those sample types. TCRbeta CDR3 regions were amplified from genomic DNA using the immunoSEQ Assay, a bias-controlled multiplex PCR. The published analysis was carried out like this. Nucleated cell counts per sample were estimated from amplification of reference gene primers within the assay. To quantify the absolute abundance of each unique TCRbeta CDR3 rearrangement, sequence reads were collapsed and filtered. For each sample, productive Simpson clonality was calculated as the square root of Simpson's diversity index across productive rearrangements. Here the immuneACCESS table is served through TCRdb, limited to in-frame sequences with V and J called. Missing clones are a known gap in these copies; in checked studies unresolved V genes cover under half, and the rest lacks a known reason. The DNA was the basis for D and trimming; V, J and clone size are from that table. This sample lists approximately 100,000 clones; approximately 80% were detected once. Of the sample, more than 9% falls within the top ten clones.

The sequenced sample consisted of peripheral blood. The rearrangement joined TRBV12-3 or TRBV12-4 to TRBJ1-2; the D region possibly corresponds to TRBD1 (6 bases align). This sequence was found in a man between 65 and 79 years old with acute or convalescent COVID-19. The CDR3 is CASSLTGPAGYTF. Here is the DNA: TGTGCCAGCAGTCTCACAGGGCCAGCCGGCTACACCTTC.